These T cell receptor beta chains were read from a single sample in a study of CD4 T cell repertoires in COVID-19. The protocol was immunoSEQ multiplex PCR, while the TCRdb copy is restricted to in-frame clones and leaves out a portion. In the table there are about 75,000 clones, roughly 85% of which are singletons. Here the sequenced sample was CD4+ T cells from peripheral blood, taken after recovery from COVID-19. Receptors were obtained from a human donor who had COVID-19. Each CDR3 is given with its conserved first and last residue. Fields, in order: D gene, CDR3 length, clone size, V gene, J gene, CDR3 protein, CDR3 DNA. D genes are given only for firm matches. Clone size is not always given. Where it is, it says once, few, many or a class for expanded clones.

D gene: -
CDR3 length: 11
clone size: few
V gene: TRBV6-5
J gene: TRBJ2-7
CDR3 protein: CASSYQGEQYF
CDR3 DNA: TGTGCCAGCAGTTACCAGGGCGAGCAGTACTTC

D gene: TRBD2
CDR3 length: 18
clone size: -
V gene: TRBV15
J gene: TRBJ2-1
CDR3 protein: CATSRDPSGTSSYNEQFF
CDR3 DNA: TGTGCCACCAGCAGAGATCCTAGCGGGACCAGCTCCTACAATGAGCAGTTCTTC

D gene: TRBD2
CDR3 length: 17
clone size: -
V gene: TRBV5-1
J gene: TRBJ2-2
CDR3 protein: CASSLAGAQSNTGELFF
CDR3 DNA: TGCGCCAGCAGCTTAGCGGGGGCCCAATCGAACACCGGGGAGCTGTTTTTT

D gene: -
CDR3 length: 13
clone size: -
V gene: TRBV5-6
J gene: TRBJ1-2
CDR3 protein: CASRLRAERIYTF
CDR3 DNA: TGTGCCAGCAGGCTCAGGGCCGAAAGGATCTACACCTTC

D gene: TRBD2
CDR3 length: 18
clone size: -
V gene: TRBV5-4
J gene: TRBJ2-2
CDR3 protein: CASTTGTSGGGYTGELFF
CDR3 DNA: TGTGCCAGCACCACCGGGACTAGCGGGGGGGGATACACCGGGGAGCTGTTTTTT

D gene: -
CDR3 length: 17
clone size: -
V gene: TRBV10-2
J gene: TRBJ1-5
CDR3 protein: CASSPDGRSYSNQPQHF
CDR3 DNA: TGCGCCAGCAGCCCCGACGGCAGGTCCTATAGCAATCAGCCCCAGCATTTT

D gene: -
CDR3 length: 16
clone size: -
V gene: TRBV28
J gene: TRBJ1-5
CDR3 protein: CASSLGAEGGNQPQHF
CDR3 DNA: TGTGCCAGCAGTTTAGGGGCGGAGGGAGGGAATCAGCCCCAGCATTTT

D gene: TRBD2
CDR3 length: 14
clone size: -
V gene: TRBV6-2/TRBV6-3
J gene: TRBJ2-7
CDR3 protein: CASSYGAGTYEQYF
CDR3 DNA: TGTGCCAGCAGTTACGGAGCGGGGACCTACGAGCAGTACTTC

D gene: TRBD2
CDR3 length: 16
clone size: once
V gene: TRBV3-1/TRBV3-2
J gene: TRBJ2-1
CDR3 protein: CASSQDFGTSSNEQFF
CDR3 DNA: TGTGCCAGCAGCCAAGATTTCGGGACTAGTAGCAATGAGCAGTTCTTC

D gene: -
CDR3 length: 16
clone size: -
V gene: TRBV14
J gene: TRBJ1-6
CDR3 protein: CASSLPGASYNSPLHF
CDR3 DNA: TGTGCCAGCAGCCTTCCAGGGGCCTCCTATAATTCACCCCTCCACTTT

D gene: TRBD1
CDR3 length: 15
clone size: -
V gene: TRBV6-5
J gene: TRBJ1-1
CDR3 protein: CASSPDREENTEAFF
CDR3 DNA: TGTGCCAGCAGTCCTGACAGGGAGGAGAACACTGAAGCTTTCTTT

D gene: -
CDR3 length: 13
clone size: once
V gene: TRBV10-3
J gene: TRBJ1-2
CDR3 protein: CAISEIYSGGYTF
CDR3 DNA: TGTGCCATCAGTGAGATTTACAGCGGTGGCTACACCTTC

D gene: -
CDR3 length: 14
clone size: -
V gene: TRBV6-5
J gene: TRBJ2-1
CDR3 protein: CASSYKGNPNEQFF
CDR3 DNA: TGTGCCAGCAGTTACAAGGGGAACCCCAATGAGCAGTTCTTC

D gene: TRBD1
CDR3 length: 18
clone size: -
V gene: TRBV5-1
J gene: TRBJ1-1
CDR3 protein: CASSSSDRGPSMNTEAFF
CDR3 DNA: TGCGCCAGCAGCTCCTCGGACAGGGGGCCATCCATGAACACTGAAGCTTTCTTT

D gene: -
CDR3 length: 15
clone size: -
V gene: TRBV14
J gene: TRBJ2-2
CDR3 protein: CASSRQQVNTGELFF
CDR3 DNA: TGTGCCAGCAGCCGTCAGCAAGTAAACACCGGGGAGCTGTTTTTT

D gene: -
CDR3 length: 13
clone size: -
V gene: TRBV7-2
J gene: TRBJ1-1
CDR3 protein: CASSLVRRTEAFF
CDR3 DNA: TGTGCCAGCAGCTTAGTTCGGCGCACTGAAGCTTTCTTT

D gene: TRBD1
CDR3 length: 13
clone size: -
V gene: TRBV6-5
J gene: TRBJ2-7
CDR3 protein: CASSLGQSYEQYF
CDR3 DNA: TGTGCCAGCAGTTTGGGACAGAGCTACGAGCAGTACTTC

D gene: -
CDR3 length: 16
clone size: -
V gene: TRBV6-1
J gene: TRBJ1-3
CDR3 protein: CASSEGLQLGGNTIYF
CDR3 DNA: TGTGCCAGCAGTGAGGGGTTACAATTAGGTGGAAACACCATATATTTT

D gene: -
CDR3 length: 10
clone size: -
V gene: TRBV20-1
J gene: TRBJ2-7
CDR3 protein: CSAPEGEQYF
CDR3 DNA: TGCAGTGCCCCGGAGGGGGAGCAGTACTTC

D gene: -
CDR3 length: 16
clone size: -
V gene: TRBV7-6
J gene: TRBJ2-3
CDR3 protein: CASSAGRQKLTDTQYF
CDR3 DNA: TGTGCCAGCAGCGCGGGACGCCAGAAACTCACAGATACGCAGTATTTT

D gene: -
CDR3 length: 15
clone size: -
V gene: TRBV6-5
J gene: TRBJ1-2
CDR3 protein: CASSPDRSPNYGYTF
CDR3 DNA: TGTGCCAGCAGTCCAGACAGGAGCCCTAACTATGGCTACACCTTC

D gene: TRBD2
CDR3 length: 17
clone size: -
V gene: TRBV27
J gene: TRBJ2-1
CDR3 protein: CASSLWFREDAYNEQFF
CDR3 DNA: TGTGCCAGCAGTTTATGGTTCCGGGAGGATGCCTACAATGAGCAGTTCTTC

D gene: -
CDR3 length: 16
clone size: few
V gene: TRBV21-1
J gene: TRBJ1-5
CDR3 protein: CASSSTRDRVDQPQHF
CDR3 DNA: TGTGCCAGCAGCTCTACCCGGGACAGGGTAGACCAGCCCCAGCATTTT

D gene: -
CDR3 length: 12
clone size: -
V gene: TRBV21-1
J gene: TRBJ2-7
CDR3 protein: CASKNRRSRPGF
CDR3 DNA: TGTGCCAGCAAGAACCGGCGAAGCCGGCCCGGATTC

D gene: TRBD1
CDR3 length: 15
clone size: -
V gene: TRBV6-4
J gene: TRBJ2-3
CDR3 protein: CASSERDRAADTQYF
CDR3 DNA: TGTGCCAGCAGTGAGCGGGACAGGGCTGCAGATACGCAGTATTTT

D gene: -
CDR3 length: 13
clone size: -
V gene: TRBV19
J gene: TRBJ2-3
CDR3 protein: CASSRGQAREEYF
CDR3 DNA: TGTGCCAGTAGTAGGGGACAGGCGCGGGAGGAGTATTTT

D gene: TRBD1
CDR3 length: 22
clone size: -
V gene: TRBV6-7
J gene: TRBJ2-3
CDR3 protein: CASGCRKPPGTGLRAPTDTQYF
CDR3 DNA: TGTGCCAGCGGATGTAGGAAGCCTCCCGGGACAGGGTTAAGGGCCCCCACAGATACGCAGTATTTT

D gene: -
CDR3 length: 17
clone size: -
V gene: TRBV15
J gene: TRBJ1-6
CDR3 protein: CATSRDPGLSGNSPLHF
CDR3 DNA: TGTGCCACCAGCAGAGATCCCGGCCTCTCAGGGAATTCACCCCTCCACTTT

D gene: -
CDR3 length: 14
clone size: -
V gene: TRBV5-1
J gene: TRBJ2-7
CDR3 protein: CASSFSTDSYEQYF
CDR3 DNA: TGCGCCAGCAGCTTCTCGACAGACTCCTACGAGCAGTACTTC

D gene: -
CDR3 length: 13
clone size: -
V gene: TRBV6-5
J gene: TRBJ1-2
CDR3 protein: CASNGGLQSGYTF
CDR3 DNA: TGTGCCTCTAATGGGGGCCTCCAGTCTGGCTACACCTTC

D gene: -
CDR3 length: 14
clone size: -
V gene: TRBV12-5
J gene: TRBJ1-2
CDR3 protein: CASAWGGSNYGYTF
CDR3 DNA: TGTGCTAGTGCTTGGGGGGGCTCTAACTATGGCTACACCTTC

D gene: -
CDR3 length: 11
clone size: once
V gene: TRBV5-1
J gene: TRBJ2-3
CDR3 protein: CASREADTQYF
CDR3 DNA: TGCGCCAGCAGAGAGGCAGATACGCAGTATTTT

D gene: -
CDR3 length: 14
clone size: -
V gene: TRBV4-1
J gene: TRBJ1-2
CDR3 protein: CASSQEGEIYGYTF
CDR3 DNA: TGCGCCAGCAGCCAAGAAGGGGAGATTTATGGCTACACCTTC

D gene: TRBD2
CDR3 length: 15
clone size: -
V gene: TRBV6-5
J gene: TRBJ2-1
CDR3 protein: CASSRAGVSGNEQFF
CDR3 DNA: TGTGCCAGCAGTAGAGCGGGAGTTTCAGGCAATGAGCAGTTCTTC

D gene: -
CDR3 length: 16
clone size: few
V gene: TRBV9
J gene: TRBJ2-2
CDR3 protein: CASSVDPGANTGELFF
CDR3 DNA: TGTGCCAGCAGCGTAGATCCGGGGGCGAACACCGGGGAGCTGTTTTTT

D gene: -
CDR3 length: 12
clone size: -
V gene: TRBV5-1
J gene: TRBJ2-3
CDR3 protein: CASSLDTNTQYF
CDR3 DNA: TGCGCCAGCAGCTTGGACACAAATACGCAGTATTTT

D gene: -
CDR3 length: 14
clone size: -
V gene: TRBV19
J gene: TRBJ2-7
CDR3 protein: CASSIGQGSYEQYF
CDR3 DNA: TGTGCCAGTAGTATAGGGCAGGGCTCCTACGAGCAGTACTTC

D gene: TRBD1
CDR3 length: 14
clone size: -
V gene: TRBV6-1
J gene: TRBJ1-2
CDR3 protein: CASSEVGQGAGYTF
CDR3 DNA: TGTGCCAGCAGTGAAGTAGGACAGGGGGCCGGCTACACCTTC

D gene: -
CDR3 length: 13
clone size: -
V gene: TRBV6-5
J gene: TRBJ1-4
CDR3 protein: CASSYSMAEKLFF
CDR3 DNA: TGTGCCAGCAGTTACTCGATGGCTGAAAAACTGTTTTTT

D gene: -
CDR3 length: 15
clone size: -
V gene: TRBV11-2
J gene: TRBJ2-1
CDR3 protein: CASSLGGNSYNEQFF
CDR3 DNA: TGTGCCAGCAGCTTAGGAGGGAACTCCTACAATGAGCAGTTCTTC

D gene: TRBD2
CDR3 length: 14
clone size: -
V gene: TRBV10-2
J gene: TRBJ2-1
CDR3 protein: CASTREGNHNEQFF
CDR3 DNA: TGCGCCAGCACTAGGGAGGGCAATCACAATGAGCAGTTCTTC